The clone carrying this T cell receptor beta chain has only a few counts. This specimen belongs to a study of blood T cell repertoires in COVID-19. On the study more broadly: Spain, Italy and the United States supplied samples that represented acute and convalescent COVID-19. The cDNA or gDNA used as material had been derived from T cells, B-cell-depleted T cells, or PBMCs.

How the authors handled the data: From reference gene primer amplification, estimates of nucleated cell counts were derived. Using immunoSEQ multiplex PCR, the repertoire was profiled, and TCRdb retains in-frame clones only, with some absent. The V and J calls and clone size were taken over from that table, and D and trimming were inferred from the DNA. The table shows approximately 130,000 clones, with around 78% occurring only once. The CDR3 runs to 15 residues. CDR1 is MRHNA and CDR2 is SNTAGT in the germline V gene. V lost 8 bases to trimming and J lost 1 base; unmatched junction nucleotides: 9. The sample consisted of peripheral blood. The rearrangement uses TRBV6-4 and TRBJ2-3; 7 bases agree with TRBD2. The TCR comes from a human donor in a cohort sampled during active COVID-19. For the CDR3, the DNA is TGTGCCAGCTCTTCCGAGGGAGGGGGCACAGATACGCAGTATTTT. It encodes CASSSEGGGTDTQYF.